A selection of T cell receptor beta chains follows, all from one sample in a study. TCRdb itself ran the RT-PCR reads through MiXCR, one entry per CDR3 protein. The table has about 680,000 distinct CDR3 sequences, 12% to 15% seen once; the top ten hold about 3.9%. Sequencing was performed on memory CD4+ T cells from blood. These receptors were taken from a female donor in good health, serving as a healthy control. The CDR3 runs from the conserved cysteine through the conserved F or W.

v_call	j_call	cdr3_aa
TRBV29-1	TRBJ2-5	CSSRPPGQETQYF
TRBV12-3/TRBV12-4	TRBJ2-2	CASSKGTSVQTGELFF
TRBV20-1	TRBJ1-1	CSEKGQLNTEAFF
TRBV12-3/TRBV12-4	TRBJ2-5	CASSPTGAKETQYF
TRBV25-1	TRBJ2-5	CARGFRDGGVKKTQYF
TRBV6-2/TRBV6-3	TRBJ1-1	CASSKLRDKIEAFF
TRBV5-1	TRBJ1-1	CASSSTDRNTEAFF
TRBV5-6	TRBJ1-2	CASIPGELNYGYTF
TRBV6-6	TRBJ1-5	CASSPIMPANQPQHF
TRBV18	TRBJ2-7	CASSPPAPSGAYEQYF
TRBV4-1	TRBJ2-4	CASSQGFRRMNFTKNIQYF
TRBV7-3	TRBJ2-7	CASSLSGQEYEQYF
TRBV24-1	TRBJ2-2	CATSDPIPGELFF
TRBV30	TRBJ1-4	CAWTGGRLEKLFF
TRBV24-1	TRBJ2-1	CATSDLSAGSSYNEQFF
TRBV4-2	TRBJ1-2	CASSQALLTGGGSYGYTF
TRBV5-6	TRBJ2-7	CASSPVGTSGIYEQYF
TRBV9	TRBJ2-5	CASSLRGGNAGTSDETQYF
TRBV20-1	TRBJ1-5	CSARVPGGNQPQHF
TRBV20-1	TRBJ2-1	CSARAPFSRGQYNEQFF
TRBV10-3	TRBJ2-5	CAISATRQPGETQYF
TRBV15	TRBJ2-7	CATSRAGTGAYEQYF
TRBV20-1	TRBJ2-2	CSAKIGHTGELFF
TRBV4-2	TRBJ1-6	CASSQDRSPLHF